The clone carrying this T cell receptor (beta chain) was observed many times. Its target is unknown. This sample stems from a study of T cells after yellow fever vaccination. Study results and caveats: A limited proportion of clonotypes was detected within both the CD4 and CD8 compartments. Subsequent to the booster, the majority of primary-vaccination clones reappeared (roughly 97% CD4, roughly 90% CD8).

TCRdb re-analysed the 5' RACE reads in MiXCR, keeping a single row per CDR3 protein. The sample holds 150,000 to 200,000 distinct CDR3 sequences, approximately 9.9% seen once. The CDR3 is 13 amino acids. Germline V gene data show CDR1 as SGDLS and CDR2 as YYNGEE. V was shortened by 0 bases and J by 4 bases, with 4 bases between the two germline ends. The chain combines TRBV9 with TRBJ2-2; no firm D call. This sequence was found in a man younger than 35 who received the YFV17D yellow fever vaccine. Sequences were derived from CD8+ T cells sorted from PBMCs, sampled 15 days after the yellow fever booster vaccination. The CDR3: CASSVGGTGELFF. In DNA form, the CDR3 reads TGTGCCAGCAGCGTAGGGGGCACCGGGGAGCTGTTTTTT.